A selection of T cell receptor beta chains follows, all from one sample in a study of T cell responses to AZD1222 COVID-19 vaccine. Sequenced by immunoSEQ multiplex PCR; TCRdb stores in-frame clones only, minus some. The sample yields fewer than 200,000 clones, around 94% seen once. The input for sequencing was peripheral blood, taken 28 days after the second AZD1222 dose. The receptors were sampled from an adult who received the AZD1222 COVID-19 vaccine. Each CDR3 is given with its conserved first and last residue. Each record gives: V gene, D gene, J gene, clone size, CDR3 protein, CDR3 DNA. The D gene is left open where the match is weak. Some rows have no size entry. The others give once, few or many, or a class for an expanded clone.

>TRBV12-3/TRBV12-4|.|TRBJ1-5|.
CASSLVVYQPQHF
TGTGCCAGCAGTTTAGTAGTCTATCAGCCCCAGCATTTT
>TRBV19|.|TRBJ1-5|.
CASSITSGDTQHF
TGTGCCAGTAGTATTACGAGTGGGGATACCCAGCATTTT
>TRBV12-5|.|TRBJ1-5|.
CASGLSPGGPQHF
TGTGCTAGTGGTTTGTCTCCGGGGGGGCCCCAGCATTTT
>TRBV6-7|.|TRBJ2-7|.
CATRGSYEQYF
TGTGCCACCAGGGGTTCCTACGAGCAGTACTTC
>TRBV4-1|.|TRBJ1-1|once
CASSQTRAMNTEAFF
TGCGCCAGCAGCCAAACCAGGGCCATGAACACTGAAGCTTTCTTT
>TRBV3-1/TRBV3-2|.|TRBJ1-2|.
CASSQPDGNYGYTF
TGTGCCAGCAGCCAACCAGACGGGAACTATGGCTACACCTTC
>TRBV7-9|.|TRBJ1-2|few
CASSTNGRVGNYGYTF
TGTGCCAGCAGCACAAACGGCCGGGTCGGTAACTATGGCTACACCTTC
>TRBV7-2|.|TRBJ1-3|.
CASSLGLDGNTIYF
TGTGCCAGCAGCCTAGGGCTTGATGGAAACACCATATATTTT
>TRBV19|TRBD1|TRBJ2-7|.
CASSATTGGEQYF
TGTGCCAGTAGTGCCACCACAGGGGGCGAGCAGTACTTC
>TRBV18|TRBD1|TRBJ1-1|once
CASSLLDRGNTEAFF
TGTGCCAGCTCACTACTAGACAGGGGGAACACTGAAGCTTTCTTT
>TRBV4-1|.|TRBJ1-5|.
CASSQAPDLLANQPQHF
TGCGCCAGCAGCCAAGCTCCGGACTTGCTGGCTAACCAGCCCCAGCATTTT
>TRBV7-3|TRBD1|TRBJ2-3|once
CASSLTGSTDTQYF
TGTGCCAGCAGCTTGACAGGGTCCACAGATACGCAGTATTTT
>TRBV20-1|.|TRBJ1-1|.
CSAQDSYEAFF
TGCAGTGCCCAAGACAGTTATGAAGCTTTCTTT
>TRBV12-5|.|TRBJ1-5|.
CASGLPSTEVSNQPQHF
TGTGCTAGTGGTTTACCGTCGACAGAGGTTAGCAATCAGCCCCAGCATTTT
>TRBV24-1|.|TRBJ1-6|.
CATFHSRTLENSPLHF
TGTGCCACCTTCCATAGCCGGACTCTGGAGAATTCACCCCTCCACTTT
>TRBV3-1/TRBV3-2|.|TRBJ2-2|few
CASSQGASVNGELFF
TGTGCCAGCAGCCAAGGGGCTAGCGTAAACGGGGAGCTGTTTTTT
>TRBV5-1|.|TRBJ1-1|.
CASSLGVGSGSKAFF
TGCGCCAGCAGCTTAGGCGTTGGGTCAGGAAGCAAAGCTTTCTTT
>TRBV24-1|TRBD2|TRBJ2-1|.
CATSDTGTSGSYNEQFF
TGTGCCACCAGTGACACCGGGACTAGCGGCTCCTACAATGAGCAGTTCTTC
>TRBV3-1/TRBV3-2|.|TRBJ1-1|few
CASSPLVDTEAFF
TGTGCCAGCAGCCCCTTGGTCGACACTGAAGCTTTCTTT
>TRBV11-2|.|TRBJ2-3|.
CASSLFGGDTQYF
TGTGCCAGCAGCTTGTTTGGGGGGGATACGCAGTATTTT
>TRBV19|.|TRBJ2-3|.
CASSDGGWEDTQYF
TGTGCCAGTAGTGACGGGGGTTGGGAAGATACGCAGTATTTT
>TRBV28|TRBD1|TRBJ1-4|once
CASSLSGTGVEKLFF
TGTGCCAGCAGTTTATCCGGGACAGGGGTTGAAAAACTGTTTTTT
>TRBV19|TRBD1|TRBJ2-3|.
CASRPPGQGTDTQYF
TGTGCCAGTAGACCCCCGGGACAGGGCACAGATACGCAGTATTTT
>TRBV24-1|.|TRBJ2-5|once
CATSDDLQGSETQYF
TGTGCCACCAGTGACGATCTACAGGGTTCCGAGACCCAGTACTTC
>TRBV10-3|.|TRBJ2-1|.
CAISEPGRSYNEQFF
TGTGCCATCAGTGAGCCAGGACGATCCTACAATGAGCAGTTCTTC
>TRBV19|.|TRBJ2-1|.
CASTGTGMHEQFF
TGTGCCAGTACCGGGACGGGAATGCATGAGCAGTTCTTC
>TRBV19|TRBD1|TRBJ1-5|once
CASSTGQGGQPQHF
TGTGCCAGTAGTACAGGACAGGGCGGTCAGCCCCAGCATTTT
>TRBV2|.|TRBJ1-5|once
CASSFQGLDQPQHF
TGTGCCAGCAGTTTCCAGGGTTTGGATCAGCCCCAGCATTTT
>TRBV7-6|.|TRBJ2-7|few
CASSRALSRSGTPHRGYYEQYF
TGTGCCAGCAGCCGAGCCCTGTCGAGGAGCGGGACCCCCCACAGGGGGTACTACGAGCAGTACTTC
>TRBV24-1|.|TRBJ1-2|.
CATRRYRETNYGYTF
TGTGCCACCAGGCGCTACAGGGAAACCAACTATGGCTACACCTTC
>TRBV5-1|.|TRBJ1-1|.
CASSKRVKNTEAFF
TGCGCCAGCTCTAAAAGGGTGAAGAACACTGAAGCTTTCTTT
>TRBV25-1|TRBD1|TRBJ2-7|.
CASRGQGGYEQYF
TGTGCCAGCCGCGGACAGGGCGGGTACGAGCAGTACTTC